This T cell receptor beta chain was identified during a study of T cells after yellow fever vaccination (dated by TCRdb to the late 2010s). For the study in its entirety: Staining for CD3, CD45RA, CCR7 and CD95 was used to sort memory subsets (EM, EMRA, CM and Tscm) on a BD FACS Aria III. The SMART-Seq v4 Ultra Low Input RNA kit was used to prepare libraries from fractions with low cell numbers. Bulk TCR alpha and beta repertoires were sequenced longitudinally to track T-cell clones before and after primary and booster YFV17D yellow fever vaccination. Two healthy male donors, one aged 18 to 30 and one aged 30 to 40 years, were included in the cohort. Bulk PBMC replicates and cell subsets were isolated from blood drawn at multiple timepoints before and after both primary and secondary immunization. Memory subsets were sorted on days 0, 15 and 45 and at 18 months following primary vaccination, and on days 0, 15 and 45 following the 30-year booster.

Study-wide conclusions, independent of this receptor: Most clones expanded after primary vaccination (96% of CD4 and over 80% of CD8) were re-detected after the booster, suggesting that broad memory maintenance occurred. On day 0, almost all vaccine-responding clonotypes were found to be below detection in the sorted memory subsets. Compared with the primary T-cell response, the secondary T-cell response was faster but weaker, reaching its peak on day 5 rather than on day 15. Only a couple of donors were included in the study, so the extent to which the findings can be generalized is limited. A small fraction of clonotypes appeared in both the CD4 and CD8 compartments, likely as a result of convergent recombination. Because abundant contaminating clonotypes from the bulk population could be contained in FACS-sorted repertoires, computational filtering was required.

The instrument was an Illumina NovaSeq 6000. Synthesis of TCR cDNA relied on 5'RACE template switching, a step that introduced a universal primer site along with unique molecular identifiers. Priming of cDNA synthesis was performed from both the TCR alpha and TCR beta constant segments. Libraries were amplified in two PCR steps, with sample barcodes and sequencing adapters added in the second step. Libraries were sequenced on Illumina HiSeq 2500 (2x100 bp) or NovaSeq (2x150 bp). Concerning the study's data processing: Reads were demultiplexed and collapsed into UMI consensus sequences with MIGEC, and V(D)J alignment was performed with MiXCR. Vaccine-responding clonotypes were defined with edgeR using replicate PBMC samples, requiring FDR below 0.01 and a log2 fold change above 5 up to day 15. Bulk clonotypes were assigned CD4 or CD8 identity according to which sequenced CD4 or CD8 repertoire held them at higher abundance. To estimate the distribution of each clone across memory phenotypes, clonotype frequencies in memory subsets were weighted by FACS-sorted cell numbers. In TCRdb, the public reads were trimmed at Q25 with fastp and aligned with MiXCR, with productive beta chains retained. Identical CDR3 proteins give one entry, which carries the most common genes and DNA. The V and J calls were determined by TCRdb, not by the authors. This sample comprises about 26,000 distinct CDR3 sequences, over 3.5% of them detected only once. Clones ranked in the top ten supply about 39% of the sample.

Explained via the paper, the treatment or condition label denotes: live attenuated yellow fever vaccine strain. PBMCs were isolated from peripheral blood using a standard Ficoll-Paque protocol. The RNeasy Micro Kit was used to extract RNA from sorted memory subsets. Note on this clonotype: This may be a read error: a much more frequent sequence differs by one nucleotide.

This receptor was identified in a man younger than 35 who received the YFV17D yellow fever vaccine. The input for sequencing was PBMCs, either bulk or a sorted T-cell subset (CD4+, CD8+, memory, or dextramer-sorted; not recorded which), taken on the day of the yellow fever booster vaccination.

In nucleotides, the sequence is TGTGCCAGCAGCCTCCTCGGGCAGGGGGAGGACGAGGAGTACGTC. Its protein reads: CASSLLGQGEDEEYV. In this chain, TRBV7-9 is recombined with TRBJ2-7, with a tentative D gene TRBD1 over 7 matching bases. There are 15 amino acids in the CDR3, from cysteine to valine inclusive. The CDR3 DNA has 45 bases and is translated from base 1. CDR1 is given as SEHNR and CDR2 as FQNEAQ, both from the germline V gene (reference sequence).